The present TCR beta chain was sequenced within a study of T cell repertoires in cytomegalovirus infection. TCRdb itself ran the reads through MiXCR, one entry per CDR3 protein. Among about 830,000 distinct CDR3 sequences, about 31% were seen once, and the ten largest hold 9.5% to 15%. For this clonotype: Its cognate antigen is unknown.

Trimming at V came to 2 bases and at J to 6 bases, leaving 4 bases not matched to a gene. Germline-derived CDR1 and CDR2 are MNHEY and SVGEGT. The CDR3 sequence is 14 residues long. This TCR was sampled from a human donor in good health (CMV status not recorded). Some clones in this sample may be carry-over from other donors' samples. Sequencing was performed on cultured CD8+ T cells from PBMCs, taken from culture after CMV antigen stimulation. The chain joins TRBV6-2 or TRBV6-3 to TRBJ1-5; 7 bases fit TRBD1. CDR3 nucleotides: TGTGCCAGCAGTTACCAACAGGGGATTCAGCCCCAGCATTTT. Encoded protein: CASSYQQGIQPQHF.